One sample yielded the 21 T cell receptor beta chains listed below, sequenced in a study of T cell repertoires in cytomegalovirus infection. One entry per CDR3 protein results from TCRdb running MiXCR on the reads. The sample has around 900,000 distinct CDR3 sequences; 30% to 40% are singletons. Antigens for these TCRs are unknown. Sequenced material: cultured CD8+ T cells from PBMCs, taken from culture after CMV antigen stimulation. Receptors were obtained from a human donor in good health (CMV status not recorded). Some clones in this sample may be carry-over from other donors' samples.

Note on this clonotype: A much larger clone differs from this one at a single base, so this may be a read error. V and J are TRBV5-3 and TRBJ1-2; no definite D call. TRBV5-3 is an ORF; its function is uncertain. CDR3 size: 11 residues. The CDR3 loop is CVSIEGNGYTF. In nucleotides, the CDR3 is TGTGTCAGCATCGAAGGTAATGGCTACACCTTC.

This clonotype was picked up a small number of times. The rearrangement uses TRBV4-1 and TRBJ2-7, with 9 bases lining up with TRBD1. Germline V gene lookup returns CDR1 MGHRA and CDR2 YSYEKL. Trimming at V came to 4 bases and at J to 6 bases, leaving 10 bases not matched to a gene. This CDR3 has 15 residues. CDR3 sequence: CASSPVPGQGSEQYV. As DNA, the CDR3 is TGCGCCAGCAGCCCGGTCCCGGGACAGGGCTCCGAGCAGTACGTC.

The CDR3 sequence is CASSFERGSVYEQYF. CDR3 nucleotide sequence: TGTGCCAGCAGCTTTGAGAGGGGATCGGTCTACGAGCAGTACTTC. The V and J genes are TRBV5-6 and TRBJ2-7; the D gene could be TRBD1 or TRBD2 (5 bases each). CDR1 is SGHDT, CDR2 YYEEEE, per germline. CDR3 length equals 15 residues. The V and J ends lost 2 bases and 3 bases respectively, with 15 bases between them.

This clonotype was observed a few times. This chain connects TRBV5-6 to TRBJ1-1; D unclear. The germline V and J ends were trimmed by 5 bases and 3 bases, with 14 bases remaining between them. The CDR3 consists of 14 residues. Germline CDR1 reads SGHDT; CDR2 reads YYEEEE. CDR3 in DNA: TGTGCCAGCAGTCATCAGGAGGAGTACACTGAAGCTTTCTTT. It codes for CASSHQEEYTEAFF.

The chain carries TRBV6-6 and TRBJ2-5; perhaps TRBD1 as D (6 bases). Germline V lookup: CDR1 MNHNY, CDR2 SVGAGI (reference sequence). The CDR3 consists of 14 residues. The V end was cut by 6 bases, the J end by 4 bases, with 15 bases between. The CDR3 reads CASSLAGVGETQYF. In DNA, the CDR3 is TGTGCCAGCAGCCTCGCAGGGGTCGGAGAGACCCAGTACTTC.

The CDR3, as DNA: TGTGCCAGCAGCCGAATAGCGGGGGCCTCCACAGATACGCAGTATTTT. It translates to CASSRIAGASTDTQYF. The chain is built from TRBV6-5 and TRBJ2-3; TRBD2 agrees at 9 bases. J gave up 2 bases and V 6 bases, and 9 bases lay outside the gene matches. Germline CDR1 MNHEY, CDR2 SVGAGI. This CDR3 has 16 residues.

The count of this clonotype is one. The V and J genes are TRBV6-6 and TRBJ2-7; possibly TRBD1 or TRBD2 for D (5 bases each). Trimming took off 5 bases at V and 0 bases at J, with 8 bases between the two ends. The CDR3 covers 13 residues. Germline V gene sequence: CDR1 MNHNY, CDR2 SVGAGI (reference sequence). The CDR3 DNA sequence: TGTGCCAGCAGTGTGGGGGACTCCTACGAGCAGTACTTC. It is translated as CASSVGDSYEQYF.

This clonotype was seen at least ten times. This CDR3 reads CASSSTGPGETQYF. In DNA form, the CDR3 reads TGTGCCAGCAGTTCGACAGGCCCCGGAGAGACCCAGTACTTC. The chain has TRBV6-1 and TRBJ2-5; perhaps TRBD1 as D (6 bases). The germline CDR1 and CDR2 sequences are MNHNS and SASEGT. The CDR3 extends over 14 amino acids. Trimming stripped 5 bases from V and 4 bases from J, with 14 bases between.

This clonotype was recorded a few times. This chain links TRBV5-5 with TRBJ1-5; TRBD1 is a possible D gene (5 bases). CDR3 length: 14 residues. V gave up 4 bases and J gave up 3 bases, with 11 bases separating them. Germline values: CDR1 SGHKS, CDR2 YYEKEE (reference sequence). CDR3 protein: CASSLRDLNQPQHF. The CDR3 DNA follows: TGTGCCAGCAGCCTCCGGGACCTCAATCAGCCCCAGCATTTT. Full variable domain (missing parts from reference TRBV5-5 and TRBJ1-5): DAGVTQSPTHLIKTRGQQVTLRCSPISGHKSVSWYQQVLGQGPQFIFQYYEKEERGRGNFPDRFSARQFPNYSSELNVNALLLGDSALYLCASSLRDLNQPQHFGDGTRLSIL.

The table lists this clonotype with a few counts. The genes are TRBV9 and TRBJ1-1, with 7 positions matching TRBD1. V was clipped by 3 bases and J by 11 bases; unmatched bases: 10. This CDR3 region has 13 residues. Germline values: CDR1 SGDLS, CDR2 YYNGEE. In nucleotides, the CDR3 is TGTGCCAGCAGCGCTGAAAAGGGGGCTGCGGCTTTCTTT. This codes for CASSAEKGAAAFF.

The CDR3 sequence is CASSRLETSTDTQYF. In nucleotides, the CDR3 is TGTGCCAGCAGCCGCCTTGAGACTAGCACAGATACGCAGTATTTT. The rearrangement uses TRBV6-6 and TRBJ2-3; D call uncertain. Per germline, CDR1 MNHNY and CDR2 SVGAGI (reference sequence). V lost 6 bases to trimming and J lost 0 bases, with 13 bases between them. The CDR3 sequence is 15 residues long.

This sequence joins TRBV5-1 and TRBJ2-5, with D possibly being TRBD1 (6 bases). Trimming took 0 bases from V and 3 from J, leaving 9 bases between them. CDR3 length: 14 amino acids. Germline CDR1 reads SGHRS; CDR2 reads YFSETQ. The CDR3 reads CASSLVGQEETQYF. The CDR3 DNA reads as TGCGCCAGCAGCTTGGTGGGACAAGAAGAGACCCAGTACTTC.

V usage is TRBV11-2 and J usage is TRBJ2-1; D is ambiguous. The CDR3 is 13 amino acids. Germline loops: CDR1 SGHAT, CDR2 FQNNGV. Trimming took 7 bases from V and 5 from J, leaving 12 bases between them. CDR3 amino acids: CASNGYGNNEQFF. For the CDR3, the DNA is TGTGCCAGCAACGGGTATGGAAACAATGAGCAGTTCTTC.

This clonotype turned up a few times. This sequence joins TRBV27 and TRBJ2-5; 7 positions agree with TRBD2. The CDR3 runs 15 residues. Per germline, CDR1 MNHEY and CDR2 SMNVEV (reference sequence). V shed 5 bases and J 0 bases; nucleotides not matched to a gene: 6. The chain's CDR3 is CASSTGTTHQETQYF. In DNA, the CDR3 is TGTGCCAGCAGTACCGGGACTACCCACCAAGAGACCCAGTACTTC.

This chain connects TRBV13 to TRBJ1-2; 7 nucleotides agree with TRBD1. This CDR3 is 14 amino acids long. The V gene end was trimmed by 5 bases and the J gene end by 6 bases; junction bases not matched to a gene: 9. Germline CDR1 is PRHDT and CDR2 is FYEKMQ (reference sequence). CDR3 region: CASSPFRGMDGYTF. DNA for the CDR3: TGTGCCAGCAGCCCATTCAGGGGGATGGATGGCTACACCTTC.

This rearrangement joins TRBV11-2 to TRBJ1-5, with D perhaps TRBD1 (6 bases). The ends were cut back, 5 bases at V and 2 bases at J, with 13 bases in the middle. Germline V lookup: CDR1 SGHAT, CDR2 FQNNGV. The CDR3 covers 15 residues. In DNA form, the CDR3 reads TGTGCCAGCAGCGCCCGAGGGGGTGGCAATCAGCCCCAGCATTTT. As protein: CASSARGGGNQPQHF.

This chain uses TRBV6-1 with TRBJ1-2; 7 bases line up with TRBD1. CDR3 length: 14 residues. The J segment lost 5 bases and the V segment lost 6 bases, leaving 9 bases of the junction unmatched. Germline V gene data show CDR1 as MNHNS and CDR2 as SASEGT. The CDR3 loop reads CASRPGQSTYGYTF. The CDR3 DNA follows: TGTGCCAGCAGACCGGGACAGAGTACTTATGGCTACACCTTC.

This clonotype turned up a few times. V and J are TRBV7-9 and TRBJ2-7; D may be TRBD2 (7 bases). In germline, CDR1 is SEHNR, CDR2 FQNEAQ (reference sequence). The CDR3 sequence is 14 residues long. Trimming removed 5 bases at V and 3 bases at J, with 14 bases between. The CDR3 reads CASSPKGGSYEQYF. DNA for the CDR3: TGTGCCAGCAGCCCAAAGGGGGGGAGCTACGAGCAGTACTTC. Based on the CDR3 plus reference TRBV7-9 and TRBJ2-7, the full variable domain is DTGVSQNPRHKITKRGQNVTFRCDPISEHNRLYWYRQTLGQGPEFLTYFQNEAQLEKSRLLSDRFSAERPKGSFSTLEIQRTEQGDSAMYLCASSPKGGSYEQYFGPGTRLTVT.

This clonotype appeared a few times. CDR3 residues: CASTNRGDRGHNEQFF. As DNA, the CDR3 is TGTGCCAGCACCAACCGCGGGGACAGAGGACACAATGAGCAGTTCTTC. The rearrangement joins TRBV7-8 to TRBJ2-1; tentative D call: TRBD1 (7 bases). From germline, CDR1 is SGHVS and CDR2 FQNEAQ. The CDR3 consists of 16 residues. V was clipped by 7 bases and J by 5 bases, with 21 bases between them. The variable domain in full, with the rest retrieved from reference TRBV7-8 and TRBJ2-1, is GAGVSQSPRYKVAKRGQDVALRCDPISGHVSLFWYQQALGQGPEFLTYFQNEAQLDKSGLPSDRFFAERPEGSVSTLKIQRTQQEDSAVYLCASTNRGDRGHNEQFFGPGTRLTVL.

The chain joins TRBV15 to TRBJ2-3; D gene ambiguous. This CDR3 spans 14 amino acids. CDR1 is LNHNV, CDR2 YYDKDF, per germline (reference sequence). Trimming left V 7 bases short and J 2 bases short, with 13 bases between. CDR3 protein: CATTMYRNTDTQYF. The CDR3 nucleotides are TGTGCCACCACGATGTACAGAAACACAGATACGCAGTATTTT.

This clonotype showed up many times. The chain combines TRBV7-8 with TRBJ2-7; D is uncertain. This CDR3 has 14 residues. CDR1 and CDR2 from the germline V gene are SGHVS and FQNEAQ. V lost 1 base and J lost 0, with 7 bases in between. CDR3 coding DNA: TGTGCCAGCAGCTTAGAGACTGGCTCCTACGAGCAGTACGTC. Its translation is CASSLETGSYEQYV.